The 29 T cell receptor beta chains listed next were all sequenced from one sample in a study of PD-L1 blockade in urothelial cancer. Method: immunoSEQ multiplex PCR; TCRdb's copy keeps in-frame clones and lacks some. The table has roughly 91,000 clones, under 90% seen once. Time point indicated: pretreatment peripheral blood. Here the sequenced sample was PBMCs, taken around atezolizumab (anti-PD-L1) treatment. All receptors come from a man aged 55 to 70 with urothelial cancer.

V is TRBV6-5 and J is TRBJ2-1; D gene ambiguous. Trimming stripped 4 bases from V and 4 bases from J, with 17 bases between. CDR3 length: 16 amino acids. Germline V CDR1 and CDR2: MNHEY, SVGAGI. The chain's CDR3 is CASSSPVGASYNEQFF. CDR3 DNA: TGTGCCAGCAGTTCTCCAGTGGGCGCGTCGTACAATGAGCAGTTCTTC.

The chain links TRBV7-8 to TRBJ2-5, with TRBD1 identical over 7 bases. Unmatched junction bases numbered 7, after V lost 5 bases and J lost 4 bases. CDR3 length: 14 residues. Germline lookup yields CDR1 SGHVS and CDR2 FQNEAQ. The CDR3 nucleotides are TGTGCCAGCAGCCCGCCGAGGGGGCCAGAGACCCAGTACTTC. Translated: CASSPPRGPETQYF.

V gene TRBV6-1 combines with J gene TRBJ2-7, with 9 bases identical to TRBD1. The CDR3 is 15 residues long. Germline V CDR1 and CDR2: MNHNS, SASEGT. V shed 2 bases, J shed 8 bases, and the junction held 10 bases outside the gene matches. The CDR3 sequence: CASSESFGDRVKQYF. The CDR3 bases are TGTGCCAGCAGTGAAAGCTTTGGGGACAGGGTTAAGCAGTACTTC.

This chain uses TRBV7-3 with TRBJ2-7, with D possibly matching TRBD2 (6 bases). Trimming cost V 2 bases and J 4 bases, with 12 bases left between them. Germline lookup yields CDR1 SGHTA and CDR2 FQGTGA. The CDR3 consists of 14 residues. In DNA form, the CDR3 reads TGTGCCAGCAGCTTAGATAGCGGAGCTTACGAGCAGTACTTC. This codes for CASSLDSGAYEQYF. Supplemented by reference TRBV7-3 and TRBJ2-7, the full variable domain reads GAGVSQTPSNKVTEKGKYVELRCDPISGHTALYWYRQSLGQGPEFLIYFQGTGAADDSGLPNDRFFAVRPEGSVSTLKIQRTERGDSAVYLCASSLDSGAYEQYFGPGTRLTVT.

V and J are TRBV5-1 and TRBJ1-4; 8 bases agree with TRBD1. The CDR3 is 14 residues long. J gave up 7 bases and V 5 bases, and 7 bases lay outside the gene matches. Per the germline V gene, CDR1 is SGHRS and CDR2 is YFSETQ. Here the CDR3 reads CASSSGQGSEKLFF. CDR3 coding DNA: TGCGCCAGCAGTTCCGGACAGGGTAGTGAAAAACTGTTTTTT.

This chain connects TRBV18 to TRBJ2-2; 7 positions agree with TRBD1. CDR1 and CDR2 from the germline V gene are KGHSH and LQKENI. This CDR3 contains 17 residues. The J segment lost 2 bases and the V segment lost 3 bases, leaving 9 bases of the junction unmatched. The CDR3 loop reads CASSPSPTGINTGELFF. The CDR3 bases are TGTGCCAGCTCACCCTCACCGACAGGGATAAACACCGGGGAGCTGTTTTTT.

The genes are TRBV7-9 and TRBJ1-5; TRBD1 matches 9 bases. The germline gives CDR1 SEHNR, CDR2 FQNEAQ (reference sequence). The CDR3 sequence is 14 residues long. Losses at the gene ends were 5 bases for V and 6 bases for J; bases not matched to a gene: 5. The CDR3 nucleotides are TGTGCCAGCAGCCCACAGGGGGCTCTTCAGCCCCAGCATTTT. This translates into CASSPQGALQPQHF.

The rearrangement links TRBV30 to TRBJ1-1, with 9 bases identical to TRBD1. The trim removed 4 bases at V and 5 bases at J, leaving 5 bases unmatched. Germline V gene sequence: CDR1 GTSNPN, CDR2 SVGIG (reference sequence). The CDR3 extends over 13 amino acids. CDR3 in amino acids: CAWTLGTGTEAFF. The CDR3 nucleotides read TGTGCCTGGACCCTGGGGACAGGGACTGAAGCTTTCTTT.

The genes are TRBV2 and TRBJ2-5; 8 positions agree with TRBD2. V dropped 11 bases and J dropped 4; count of bases not matched to a gene: 9. The CDR3 has 13 amino acids. CDR1 SNHLY and CDR2 FYNNEI come from the germline V gene. The CDR3 spells CAGRGRGGETQYF. CDR3 DNA: TGTGCCGGACGGGGACGGGGGGGAGAGACCCAGTACTTC. The complete variable domain, with remaining parts taken from reference TRBV2 and TRBJ2-5, reads EPEVTQTPSHQVTQMGQEVILRCVPISNHLYFYWYRQILGQKVEFLVSFYNNEISEKSEIFDDQFSVERPDGSNFTLKIRSTKLEDSAMYFCAGRGRGGETQYFGPGTRLLVL.

In its sample, this clone was seen a few times. This sequence joins TRBV5-6 and TRBJ1-2; TRBD1 agrees at 11 bases. CDR3 length: 13 residues. The germline CDR1 and CDR2 sequences are SGHDT and YYEEEE. Germline trimming cut 3 bases from V and 10 bases from J; bases unmatched to any gene: 5. The CDR3 region is CASSSSGQGDYTF. DNA for the CDR3: TGTGCCAGCAGCTCGTCGGGACAGGGGGACTACACCTTC.

This clone has a count of ten or more. The J gene is TRBJ1-1, the V gene TRBV9, with a possible D match to TRBD1 (6 bases). V lost 0 bases and J 3 bases, leaving 15 bases between the germline ends. CDR3 length equals 16 residues. CDR1 is SGDLS, CDR2 YYNGEE, per germline. The CDR3 bases are TGTGCCAGCAGCGTAGGCCAGGGGCTAATGGACACTGAAGCTTTCTTT. Translated: CASSVGQGLMDTEAFF.

The V gene is TRBV5-4, the J gene TRBJ2-7; weak D call: TRBD1 (5 bases). The CDR3 spans 13 residues. Trimming removed 4 bases at V and 2 bases at J, with 10 bases between. Germline V gene sequence: CDR1 SGHNT, CDR2 YYREEE (reference sequence). CDR3 loop: CASSQQGTYEQYF. Written as DNA, the CDR3 is TGTGCCAGCAGCCAGCAGGGTACCTACGAGCAGTACTTC.

The table lists this clone with a count of one. The V and J genes are TRBV7-2 and TRBJ1-2; the D gene is possibly TRBD1 (6 bases). V was clipped by 5 bases and J by 3 bases, with 16 bases between them. The germline gives CDR1 SGHTA, CDR2 FQGNSA. This CDR3 has 15 residues. The CDR3 loop reads CASSAAAGGDYGYTF. As DNA, the CDR3 is TGTGCCAGCAGCGCAGCGGCGGGGGGCGACTATGGCTACACCTTC.

The chain combines TRBV5-5 with TRBJ2-7; possible D gene TRBD1, 6 bases. The CDR3 loop spans 14 amino acids. The germline V and J ends were trimmed by 2 bases and 3 bases, with 12 bases remaining between them. Germline V gene lookup returns CDR1 SGHKS and CDR2 YYEKEE (reference sequence). CDR3 nucleotide sequence: TGTGCCAGCAGCTTCGGACAGAGGGGCTACGAGCAGTACTTC. This gives the protein CASSFGQRGYEQYF.

V is TRBV7-2 and J is TRBJ2-5; no definite D call. Trimming took off 0 bases at V and 5 bases at J, with 4 bases between the two ends. This CDR3 is built from 12 residues. Germline V gene sequence: CDR1 SGHTA, CDR2 FQGNSA. The CDR3 region has the DNA TGTGCCAGCAGCTTAGCCCGGGAGACCCAGTACTTC. The encoded protein is CASSLARETQYF.

The J gene is TRBJ1-4, the V gene TRBV19; 8 nucleotides line up with TRBD1. The ends lost 5 bases at V and 3 bases at J; junction bases unmatched: 5. The length of the CDR3 is 15 residues. Germline V gene data show CDR1 as LNHDA and CDR2 as SQIVND (reference sequence). CDR3 sequence (DNA): TGTGCCAGTAGTTCCCCAGGGGGCCCTAATGAAAAACTGTTTTTT. Protein product: CASSSPGGPNEKLFF.

The chain combines TRBV5-1 with TRBJ1-1; D call uncertain. There are 14 residues in the CDR3. Deletions cut 2 bases from V and 0 bases from J, with 8 bases between. Looked up from germline, CDR1 is SGHRS and CDR2 is YFSETQ. The CDR3 region is CASSFLNLNTEAFF. The CDR3 DNA sequence: TGCGCCAGCAGCTTCTTAAACTTGAACACTGAAGCTTTCTTT.

The chain employs TRBV7-9 and TRBJ2-7, with 9 bases aligning to TRBD2. From germline, CDR1 is SEHNR and CDR2 FQNEAQ (reference sequence). V lost 1 base to trimming and J lost 3 bases; unmatched junction nucleotides: 13. CDR3 length: 18 amino acids. CDR3 DNA sequence: TGTGCCAGCAGCTTAGTAACTGCGGGAGGGCTTCTTTTCTACGAGCAGTACTTC. Residues: CASSLVTAGGLLFYEQYF.

CDR3 sequence (DNA): TGTGCCAGCAGCTTAGGGGGAGGGTTGGACTATGGCTACACCTTC. Amino acid sequence: CASSLGGGLDYGYTF. The chain is built from TRBV7-8 and TRBJ1-2, with D uncertain. The CDR3 is made up of 15 amino acids. Germline V gives CDR1 SGHVS, CDR2 FQNEAQ. V shed 1 base and J shed 3 bases, with 12 bases lying between them. The full variable domain, its missing parts supplied by reference TRBV7-8 and TRBJ1-2, is GAGVSQSPRYKVAKRGQDVALRCDPISGHVSLFWYQQALGQGPEFLTYFQNEAQLDKSGLPSDRFFAERPEGSVSTLKIQRTQQEDSAVYLCASSLGGGLDYGYTFGSGTRLTVV.

V usage is TRBV27 and J usage is TRBJ1-4; 7 nucleotides align to TRBD1. CDR1 and CDR2 from the germline V gene are MNHEY and SMNVEV (reference sequence). The V and J ends lost 10 bases and 5 bases, in that order; junction bases with no gene match: 16. The CDR3 consists of 16 residues. The CDR3 sequence: CATRPGQRARNEKLFF. The CDR3 nucleotides read TGTGCCACACGACCGGGACAGAGGGCACGGAATGAAAAACTGTTTTTT.

J is TRBJ2-7 and V is TRBV30, with 9 bases lining up with TRBD1. The germline V gene encodes CDR1 GTSNPN and CDR2 SVGIG (reference sequence). V gave up 7 bases and J gave up 2 bases; unmatched junction bases: 3. CDR3 length equals 12 residues. CDR3 amino acids: CASGQGPYEQYF. The CDR3, as DNA: TGTGCCTCTGGACAGGGGCCCTACGAGCAGTACTTC.

This chain uses TRBV7-9 with TRBJ2-1; 8 positions match TRBD2. Germline V lookup: CDR1 SEHNR, CDR2 FQNEAQ (reference sequence). This CDR3 has 16 residues. The J segment lost 8 bases and the V segment lost 5 bases, leaving 14 bases of the junction unmatched. The CDR3 sequence is CASSHTSGPRDHEQFF. CDR3 sequence (DNA): TGTGCCAGCAGCCATACTAGCGGCCCCAGGGACCATGAGCAGTTCTTC.

This sequence joins TRBV15 and TRBJ2-6; perhaps TRBD1 as D (6 bases). The CDR3 consists of 16 residues. CDR1 LNHNV and CDR2 YYDKDF come from the germline V gene (reference sequence). Trimming removed 4 bases from V and 0 bases from J, with 10 bases in between. The CDR3 sequence is CATSTLGGSGANVLTF. CDR3 nucleotide sequence: TGTGCCACCAGCACCCTAGGGGGCTCTGGGGCCAACGTCCTGACTTTC.

CDR3: CASSSVGGYNEQFF. CDR3 DNA: TGCGCCAGCTCCTCGGTAGGGGGATACAATGAGCAGTTCTTC. The chain carries TRBV4-3 and TRBJ2-1; D possibly corresponds to TRBD1 (6 bases). Per germline, CDR1 LGHNA and CDR2 YSLEER. V was clipped by 8 bases and J by 4 bases, with 15 bases between them. The length of the CDR3 is 14 residues.

V gene TRBV7-3 combines with J gene TRBJ1-6; 9 nucleotides align to TRBD1. CDR1 and CDR2 (germline): SGHTA, FQGTGA. The CDR3 sequence is 15 residues long. J gave up 10 bases and V 3 bases, and 7 bases lay outside the gene matches. CDR3 DNA: TGTGCCAGCAGCTTTGAGACAGGGGGACAGTCACCCCTCCACTTT. Protein product: CASSFETGGQSPLHF.

The rearrangement joins TRBV5-1 to TRBJ1-5, with TRBD1 as a possible D gene (5 bases). Germline V lookup: CDR1 SGHRS, CDR2 YFSETQ. This CDR3 has 14 residues. V lost 4 bases and J lost 0, with 8 bases in between. As DNA, the CDR3 is TGCGCCAGCAGCGCCACAGGTAGCAATCAGCCCCAGCATTTT. Translating gives CASSATGSNQPQHF.

The J gene is TRBJ1-3, the V gene TRBV7-6; 9 bases align to TRBD1. This CDR3 contains 15 residues. Germline trimming cut 5 bases from V and 2 bases from J; bases unmatched to any gene: 4. Germline values: CDR1 SGHVS, CDR2 FNYEAQ. The CDR3 reads CASSPGQGTGNTIYF. In DNA, the CDR3 is TGTGCCAGCAGCCCGGGACAGGGAACTGGAAACACCATATATTTT.

The chain employs TRBV6-4 and TRBJ2-5; 8 nucleotides agree with TRBD2. J lost 3 bases, V lost 6 bases, and 6 bases had no gene match. The CDR3 length is 14 residues. Germline loops: CDR1 MRHNA, CDR2 SNTAGT. CDR3 sequence: CASRPTSVEETQYF. The CDR3 DNA is TGTGCCAGCAGACCGACTAGCGTTGAAGAGACCCAGTACTTC.

This chain joins TRBV6-5 and TRBJ2-1, with TRBD1 as a possible D gene (5 bases). Germline V CDR1 and CDR2: MNHEY, SVGAGI. V gave up 0 bases and J gave up 9 bases, with 12 bases separating them. This CDR3 comprises 14 residues. For the CDR3, the DNA is TGTGCCAGCAGTTACTCGAGGTTACAGGCTGAGCAGTTCTTC. Its protein product is CASSYSRLQAEQFF.